One and the same sample provided the 10 T cell receptor beta chains below, sequenced in a study of blood T cells in healthy people across ages. It was with a sample-barcoded 5' primer and a J-beta primer mix that a second PCR of about 7 to 12 cycles was run. TCRdb recomputed calls from the 5' RACE reads with MiXCR, one row per CDR3 protein. The sample shows some 890,000 distinct CDR3 sequences, 29% of them seen only once. This sample was also put to use in a study of T cells of mothers and their children.

Sequenced sample: blood. The receptors were gathered from a woman aged 40 to 49 in good health.

Points on this clonotype: Being one base from a much bigger clone, this may be a read error. V usage is TRBV6-5 and J usage is TRBJ2-7; D might be TRBD2 (6 bases). Germline loops: CDR1 MNHEY, CDR2 SVGAGI. The CDR3 is made up of 15 amino acids. The ends were cut back, 5 bases at V and 7 bases at J, with 21 bases in the middle. The CDR3 DNA reads TGTGCCAGCAGTCCCCGGGAGCCCTGGAGCGATGAGCAGTACTTC. Amino acids: CASSPREPWSDEQYF.

V and J are TRBV20-1 and TRBJ2-3; 11 nucleotides align to TRBD2. The V gene's germline CDR1 is DFQATT and CDR2 SNEGSKA (reference sequence). V lost 1 base and J lost 1; bases outside the gene matches: 1. The CDR3 consists of 15 residues. The CDR3 DNA reads as TGCAGTGCTAGAGTGACTAGCGGGGGCACAGATACGCAGTATTTT. Its protein is CSARVTSGGTDTQYF.

The chain joins TRBV12-3 or TRBV12-4 to TRBJ2-5; weak D call: TRBD1 (6 bases). Trimming removed 7 bases from V and 6 bases from J, with 18 bases in between. This CDR3 is 14 amino acids long. The CDR3 here is CASKRTVQGKTQYF. The CDR3 nucleotides are TGTGCCAGCAAGCGTACAGTACAGGGAAAGACCCAGTACTTC.

The table lists this clonotype with many counts. The chain combines TRBV28 with TRBJ1-1; no definite D call. V lost 5 bases and J 1 base, leaving 5 bases between the germline ends. CDR3 length equals 12 residues. Germline V gene data show CDR1 as MDHEN and CDR2 as SYDVKM. The CDR3 region has the DNA TGTGCCAGCAGTCTGCCGAACACTGAAGCTTTCTTT. Translated, it gives CASSLPNTEAFF. Looking up the rest from reference TRBV28 and TRBJ1-1 gives the full variable domain: DVKVTQSSRYLVKRTGEKVFLECVQDMDHENMFWYRQDPGLGLRLIYFSYDVKMKEKGDIPEGYSVSREKKERFSLILESASTNQTSMYLCASSLPNTEAFFGQGTRLTVV.

This rearrangement joins TRBV28 to TRBJ2-1; TRBD1 matches 7 bases. Looked up from germline, CDR1 is MDHEN and CDR2 is SYDVKM. V gave up 5 bases and J gave up 10 bases; unmatched junction bases: 8. This CDR3 is 13 amino acids long. CDR3 region: CASSPRGSYEQFF. The CDR3, as DNA: TGTGCCAGCAGTCCCAGGGGGTCCTACGAGCAGTTCTTC.

This clonotype has only a few counts. The chain joins TRBV28 to TRBJ2-5, with D unclear. Looked up from germline, CDR1 is MDHEN and CDR2 is SYDVKM. This CDR3 contains 14 residues. V was trimmed by 1 base and J by 1 base, leaving 7 bases between them. CDR3 bases: TGTGCCAGCAGTTTATATGGCCCCCAAGAGACCCAGTACTTC. Translating it yields CASSLYGPQETQYF.

This clonotype was recorded many times. The genes are TRBV6-1 and TRBJ2-1; D tentatively reads TRBD1 or TRBD2 (7 bases each). The V end lost 4 bases, the J end lost 4 bases, and 20 bases lay between the germline ends. This CDR3 has 17 amino acids. CDR1 and CDR2 from the germline V gene are MNHNS and SASEGT. CDR3: CASSVPYSGGGYNEQFF. The CDR3 DNA follows: TGTGCCAGCAGTGTTCCCTACTCAGGGGGAGGGTACAATGAGCAGTTCTTC.

There are many counts of this clonotype. The chain links TRBV4-2 to TRBJ2-7; a weak D match, TRBD2 (7 bases). V lost 4 bases and J 1 base, leaving 14 bases between the germline ends. The CDR3 length is 15 residues. CDR1 and CDR2 from the germline V gene are LGHNA and YNFKEQ. Written as DNA, the CDR3 is TGTGCCAGCAGCCCCGCGGGGGCGGCATCCTACGAGCAGTACTTC. Translated, it gives CASSPAGAASYEQYF.

The chain recombines TRBV20-1 with TRBJ1-5, with TRBD1 matching over 8 bases. Germline trimming cut 6 bases from V and 0 bases from J; bases unmatched to any gene: 7. The CDR3 has 15 residues. Germline CDR1 DFQATT, CDR2 SNEGSKA (reference sequence). CDR3 sequence: CSAGTGPYSNQPQHF. The CDR3 nucleotides read TGCAGTGCCGGGACAGGTCCCTATAGCAATCAGCCCCAGCATTTT.

The V and J genes are TRBV5-6 and TRBJ1-2; D unresolved. The CDR3 has 14 amino acids. The V end lost 5 bases, the J end lost 8 bases, and 19 bases lay between the germline ends. CDR1 is SGHDT, CDR2 YYEEEE, per germline. CDR3 bases: TGTGCCAGCAGGCCGCGGCTATTCGACGGCGGCTACACCTTC. Its translation: CASRPRLFDGGYTF.